This TCR beta chain was documented in a study of T-cell memory formation after mild COVID-19. Study-wide results and caveats: Contracting CD4+ clones sat mainly in CM and EM; CD8+ in EMRA. Clones shrinking between day 15 and 85 showed a balanced CD4/CD8 split, and those that grew later tilted toward CD4+.

In this sample, this clonotype turned up a few times. Its cognate antigen is unknown. CDR3 length: 15 amino acids. In germline, CDR1 is LNHDA, CDR2 SQIVND (reference sequence). The V gene lost 5 bases and the J gene lost 0 bases, with 11 bases spanning the gap. TCRdb analysed the 5' RACE reads with MiXCR anew, one entry per CDR3 protein. The profile shows around 130,000 distinct CDR3 sequences, roughly 6.2% of them singletons. V and J are TRBV19 and TRBJ1-5, with a weak D call TRBD1 (6 bases). The TCR was taken from an adult woman who had mild COVID-19 (a few samples of this study predate the infection). Cell type and time point are not known. The sequencing input was PBMCs or a T cell subset sorted from them (not recorded which). The CDR3 region is CASSSWTDSNQPQHF. The CDR3 DNA sequence: TGTGCCAGTAGTTCTTGGACAGATAGCAATCAGCCCCAGCATTTT.